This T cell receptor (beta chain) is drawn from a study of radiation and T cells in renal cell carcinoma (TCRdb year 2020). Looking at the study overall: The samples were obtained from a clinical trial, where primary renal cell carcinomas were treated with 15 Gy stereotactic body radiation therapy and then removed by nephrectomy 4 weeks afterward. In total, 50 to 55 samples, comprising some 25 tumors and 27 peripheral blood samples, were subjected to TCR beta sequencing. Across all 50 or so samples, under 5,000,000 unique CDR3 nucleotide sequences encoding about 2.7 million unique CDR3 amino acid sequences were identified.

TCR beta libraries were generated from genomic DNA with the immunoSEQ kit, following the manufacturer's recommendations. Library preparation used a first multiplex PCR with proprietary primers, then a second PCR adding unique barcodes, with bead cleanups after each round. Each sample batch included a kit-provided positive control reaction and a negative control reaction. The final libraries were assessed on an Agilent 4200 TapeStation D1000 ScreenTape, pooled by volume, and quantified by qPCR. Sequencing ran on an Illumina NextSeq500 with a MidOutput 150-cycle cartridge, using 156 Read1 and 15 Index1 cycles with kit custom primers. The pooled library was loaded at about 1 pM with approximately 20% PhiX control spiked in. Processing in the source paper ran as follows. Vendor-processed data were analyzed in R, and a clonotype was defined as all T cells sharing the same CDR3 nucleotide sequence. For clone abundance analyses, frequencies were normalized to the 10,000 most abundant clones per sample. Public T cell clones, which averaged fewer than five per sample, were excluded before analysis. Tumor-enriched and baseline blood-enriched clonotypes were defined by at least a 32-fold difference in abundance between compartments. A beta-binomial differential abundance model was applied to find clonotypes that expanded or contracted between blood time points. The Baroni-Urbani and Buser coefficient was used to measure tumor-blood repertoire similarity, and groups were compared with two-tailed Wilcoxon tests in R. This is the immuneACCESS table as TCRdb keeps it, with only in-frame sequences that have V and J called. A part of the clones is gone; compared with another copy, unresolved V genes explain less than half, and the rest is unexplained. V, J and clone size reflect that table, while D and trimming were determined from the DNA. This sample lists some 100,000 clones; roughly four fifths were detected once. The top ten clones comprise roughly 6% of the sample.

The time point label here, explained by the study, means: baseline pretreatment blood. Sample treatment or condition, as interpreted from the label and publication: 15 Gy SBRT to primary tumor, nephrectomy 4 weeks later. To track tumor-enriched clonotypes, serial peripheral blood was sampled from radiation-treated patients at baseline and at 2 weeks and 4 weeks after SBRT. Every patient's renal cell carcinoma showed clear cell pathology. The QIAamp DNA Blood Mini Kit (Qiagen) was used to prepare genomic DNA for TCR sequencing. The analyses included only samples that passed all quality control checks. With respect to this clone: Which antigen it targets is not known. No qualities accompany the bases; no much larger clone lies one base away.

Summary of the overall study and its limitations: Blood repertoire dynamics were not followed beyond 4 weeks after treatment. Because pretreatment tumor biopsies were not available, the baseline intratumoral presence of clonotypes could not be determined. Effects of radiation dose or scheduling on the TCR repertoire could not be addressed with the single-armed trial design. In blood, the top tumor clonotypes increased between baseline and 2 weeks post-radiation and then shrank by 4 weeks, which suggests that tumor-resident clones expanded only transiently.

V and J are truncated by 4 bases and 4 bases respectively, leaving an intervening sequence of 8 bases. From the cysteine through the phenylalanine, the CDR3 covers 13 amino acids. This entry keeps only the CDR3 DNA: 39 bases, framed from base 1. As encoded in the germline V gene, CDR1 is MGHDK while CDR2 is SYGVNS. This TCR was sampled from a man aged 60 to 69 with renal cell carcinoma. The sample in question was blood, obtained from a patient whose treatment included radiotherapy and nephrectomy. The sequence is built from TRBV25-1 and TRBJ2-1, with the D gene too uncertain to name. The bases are TGTGCCAGCAGTGCGGGTTCATACAATGAGCAGTTCTTC. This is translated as CASSAGSYNEQFF. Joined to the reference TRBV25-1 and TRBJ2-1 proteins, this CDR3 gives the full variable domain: EADIYQTPRYLVIGTGKKITLECSQTMGHDKMYWYQQDPGMELHLIHYSYGVNSTEKGDLSSESTVSRIRTEHFPLTLESARPSHTSQYLCASSAGSYNEQFFGPGTRLTVL.